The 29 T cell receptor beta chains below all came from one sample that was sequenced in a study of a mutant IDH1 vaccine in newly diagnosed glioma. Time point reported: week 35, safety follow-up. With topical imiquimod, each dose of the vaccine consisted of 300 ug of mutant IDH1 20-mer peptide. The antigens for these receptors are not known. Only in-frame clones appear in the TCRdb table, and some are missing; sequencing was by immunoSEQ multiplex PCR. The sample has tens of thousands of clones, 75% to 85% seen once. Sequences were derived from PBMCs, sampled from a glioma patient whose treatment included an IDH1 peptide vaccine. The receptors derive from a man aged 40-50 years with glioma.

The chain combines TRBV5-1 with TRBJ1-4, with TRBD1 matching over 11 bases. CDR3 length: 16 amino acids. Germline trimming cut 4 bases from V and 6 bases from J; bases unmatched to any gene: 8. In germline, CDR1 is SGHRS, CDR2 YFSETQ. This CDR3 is CASSHRRDRGYEKLFF. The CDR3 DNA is TGCGCCAGCAGCCACAGAAGGGACAGGGGGTATGAAAAACTGTTTTTT.

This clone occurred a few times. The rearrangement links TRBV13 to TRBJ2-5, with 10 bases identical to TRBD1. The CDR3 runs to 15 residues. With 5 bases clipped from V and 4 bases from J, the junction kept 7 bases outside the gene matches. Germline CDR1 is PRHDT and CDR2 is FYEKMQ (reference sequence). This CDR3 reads CASSSSGTGVETQYF. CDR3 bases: TGTGCCAGCAGCAGCTCCGGGACAGGGGTAGAGACCCAGTACTTC.

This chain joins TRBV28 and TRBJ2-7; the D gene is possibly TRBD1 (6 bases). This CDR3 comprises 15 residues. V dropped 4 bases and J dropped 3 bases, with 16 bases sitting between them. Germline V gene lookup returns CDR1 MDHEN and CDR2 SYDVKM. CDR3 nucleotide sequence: TGTGCCAGCAGTTCCCGTGGGACAAAGGGCTACGAGCAGTACTTC. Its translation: CASSSRGTKGYEQYF.

The CDR3 sequence: CASSAPSSPREQYF. The CDR3, as DNA: TGTGCCAGCAGCGCCCCTTCTAGCCCCCGCGAGCAGTACTTC. The V and J genes are TRBV7-9 and TRBJ2-7, with D possibly matching TRBD2 (5 bases). Trimming stripped 5 bases from V and 6 bases from J, with 17 bases between. The length of the CDR3 is 14 residues. The germline V gene encodes CDR1 SEHNR and CDR2 FQNEAQ (reference sequence).

The CDR3 loop reads CASSQGGTDLFEETQYF. The DNA for the CDR3 is TGTGCCAGCAGCCAGGGGGGGACAGATCTATTCGAAGAGACCCAGTACTTC. The rearrangement links TRBV14 to TRBJ2-5, with D possibly being TRBD1 or TRBD2 (7 bases each). Germline CDR1 is SGHDN and CDR2 is FVKESK. The V end was cut by 3 bases, the J end by 3 bases, with 20 bases between. The CDR3 runs 17 residues.

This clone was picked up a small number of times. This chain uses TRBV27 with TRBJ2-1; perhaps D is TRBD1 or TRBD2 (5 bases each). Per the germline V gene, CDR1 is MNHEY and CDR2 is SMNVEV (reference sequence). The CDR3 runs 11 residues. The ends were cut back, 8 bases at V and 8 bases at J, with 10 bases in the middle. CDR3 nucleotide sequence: TGTGCCAGCGCCATGGGGGATGAGCAGTTCTTC. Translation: CASAMGDEQFF.

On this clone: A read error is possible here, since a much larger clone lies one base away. CDR3 in DNA: TGTGCCAGTAGTGGGAGCAATCAGCCCCAGCATTTT. Amino acids: CASSGSNQPQHF. The V and J genes are TRBV19 and TRBJ1-5; D is undetermined. Trimming cost V 5 bases and J 1 base, with 3 bases left between them. CDR3 length equals 12 residues. Per the germline V gene, CDR1 is LNHDA and CDR2 is SQIVND (reference sequence).

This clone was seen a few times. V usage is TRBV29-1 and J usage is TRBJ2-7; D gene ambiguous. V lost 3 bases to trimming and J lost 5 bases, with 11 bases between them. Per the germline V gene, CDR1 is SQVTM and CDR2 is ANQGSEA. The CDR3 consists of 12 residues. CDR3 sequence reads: CSVDFSQNEQYF. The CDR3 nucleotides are TGCAGCGTTGACTTTTCCCAAAACGAGCAGTACTTC.

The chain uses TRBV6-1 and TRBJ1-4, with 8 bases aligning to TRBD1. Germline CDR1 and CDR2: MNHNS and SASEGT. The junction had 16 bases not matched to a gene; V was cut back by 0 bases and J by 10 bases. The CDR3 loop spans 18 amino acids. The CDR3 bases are TGTGCCAGCAGTGAAGCCGCCTTCACAGGGGGGTCTAGAGCAAAACTGTTTTTT. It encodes CASSEAAFTGGSRAKLFF.

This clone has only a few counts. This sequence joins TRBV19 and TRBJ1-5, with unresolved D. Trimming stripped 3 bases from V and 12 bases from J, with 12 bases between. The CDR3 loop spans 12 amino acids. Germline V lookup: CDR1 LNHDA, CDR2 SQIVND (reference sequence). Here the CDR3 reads CASSMEEGSQHF. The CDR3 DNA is TGTGCCAGTAGTATGGAGGAGGGCAGCCAGCATTTT. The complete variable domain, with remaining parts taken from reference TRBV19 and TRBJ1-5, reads DGGITQSPKYLFRKEGQNVTLSCEQNLNHDAMYWYRQDPGQGLRLIYYSQIVNDFQKGDIAEGYSVSREKKESFPLTVTSAQKNPTAFYLCASSMEEGSQHFGDGTRLSIL.

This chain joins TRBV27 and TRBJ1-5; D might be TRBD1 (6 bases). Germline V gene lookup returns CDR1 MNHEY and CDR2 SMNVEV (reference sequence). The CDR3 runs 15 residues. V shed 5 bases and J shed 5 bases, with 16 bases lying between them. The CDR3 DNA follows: TGTGCCAGCAGTGGGACACCCTTAGGGCATCAGCCCCAGCATTTT. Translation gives CASSGTPLGHQPQHF.

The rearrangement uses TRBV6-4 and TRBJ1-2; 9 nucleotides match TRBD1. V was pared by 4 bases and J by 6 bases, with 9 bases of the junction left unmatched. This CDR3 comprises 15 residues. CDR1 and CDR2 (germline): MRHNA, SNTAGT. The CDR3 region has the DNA TGTGCCAGCAGTGGCAGGACAGGGGCGAAAGATGGCTACACCTTC. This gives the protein CASSGRTGAKDGYTF.

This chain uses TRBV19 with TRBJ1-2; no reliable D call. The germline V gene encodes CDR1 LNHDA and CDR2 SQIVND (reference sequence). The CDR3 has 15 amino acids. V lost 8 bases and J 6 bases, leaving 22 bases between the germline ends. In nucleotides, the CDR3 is TGTGCCAGTTCCTCTCGGAGAAGCGGGGTCGATGGCTACACCTTC. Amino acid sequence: CASSSRRSGVDGYTF.

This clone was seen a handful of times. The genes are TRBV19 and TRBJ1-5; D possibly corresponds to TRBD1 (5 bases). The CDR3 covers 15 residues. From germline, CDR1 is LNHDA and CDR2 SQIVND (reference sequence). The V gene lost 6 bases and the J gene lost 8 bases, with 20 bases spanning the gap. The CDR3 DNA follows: TGTGCCAGTAGGCGTGGGGCTTGGGAATCAGAGCCCCAGCATTTT. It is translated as CASRRGAWESEPQHF.

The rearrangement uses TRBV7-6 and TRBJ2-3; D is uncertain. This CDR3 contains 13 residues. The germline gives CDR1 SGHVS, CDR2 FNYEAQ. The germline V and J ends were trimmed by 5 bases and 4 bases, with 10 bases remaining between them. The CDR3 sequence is CASSPGPADTQYF. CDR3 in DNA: TGTGCCAGCAGCCCCGGGCCGGCAGATACGCAGTATTTT.

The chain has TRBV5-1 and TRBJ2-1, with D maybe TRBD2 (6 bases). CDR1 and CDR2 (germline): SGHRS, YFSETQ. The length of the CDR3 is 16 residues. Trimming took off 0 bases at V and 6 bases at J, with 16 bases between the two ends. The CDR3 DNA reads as TGCGCCAGCAGCTTGGCCGGAGGGGTGGGGAGCAATGAGCAGTTCTTC. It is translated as CASSLAGGVGSNEQFF.

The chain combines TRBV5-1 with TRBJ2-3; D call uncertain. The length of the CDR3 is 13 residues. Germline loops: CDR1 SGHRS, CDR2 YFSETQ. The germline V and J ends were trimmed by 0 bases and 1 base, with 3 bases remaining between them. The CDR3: CASSLGGTDTQYF. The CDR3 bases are TGCGCCAGCAGCTTGGGTGGCACAGATACGCAGTATTTT.

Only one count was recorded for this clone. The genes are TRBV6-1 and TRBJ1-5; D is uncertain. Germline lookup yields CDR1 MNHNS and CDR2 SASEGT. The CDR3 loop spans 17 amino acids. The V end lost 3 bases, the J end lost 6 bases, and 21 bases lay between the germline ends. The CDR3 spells CASSEEGVVKVSQPQHF. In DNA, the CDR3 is TGTGCCAGCAGTGAGGAGGGAGTGGTTAAAGTTAGTCAGCCCCAGCATTTT.

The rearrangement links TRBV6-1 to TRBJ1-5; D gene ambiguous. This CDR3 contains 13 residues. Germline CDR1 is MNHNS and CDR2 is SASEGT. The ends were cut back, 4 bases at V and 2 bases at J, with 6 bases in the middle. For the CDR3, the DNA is TGTGCCAGCAGTGTCTTGGGCAATCAGCCCCAGCATTTT. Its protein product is CASSVLGNQPQHF.

CDR3 region: CASSVGTPANTGELFF. The CDR3, as DNA: TGTGCCAGCAGCGTGGGGACGCCCGCGAACACCGGGGAGCTGTTTTTT. The J gene is TRBJ2-2, the V gene TRBV9; D is possibly TRBD1 or TRBD2 (5 bases each). The germline CDR1 and CDR2 sequences are SGDLS and YYNGEE. There are 16 residues in the CDR3. V was shortened by 2 bases and J by 0 bases, with 11 bases between the two germline ends.

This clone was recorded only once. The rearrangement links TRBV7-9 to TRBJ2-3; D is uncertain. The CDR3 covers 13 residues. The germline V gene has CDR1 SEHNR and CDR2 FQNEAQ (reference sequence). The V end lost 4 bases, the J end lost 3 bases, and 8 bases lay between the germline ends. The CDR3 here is CASSSPTTDTQYF. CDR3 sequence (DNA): TGTGCCAGCAGCTCTCCGACAACAGATACGCAGTATTTT.

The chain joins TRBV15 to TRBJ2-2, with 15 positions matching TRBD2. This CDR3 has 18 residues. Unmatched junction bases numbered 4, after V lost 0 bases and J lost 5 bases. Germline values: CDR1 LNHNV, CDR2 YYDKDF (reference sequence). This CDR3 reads CATSRERTSGRGTGELFF. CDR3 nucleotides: TGTGCCACCAGCAGAGAACGGACTAGCGGGAGGGGAACCGGGGAGCTGTTTTTT.

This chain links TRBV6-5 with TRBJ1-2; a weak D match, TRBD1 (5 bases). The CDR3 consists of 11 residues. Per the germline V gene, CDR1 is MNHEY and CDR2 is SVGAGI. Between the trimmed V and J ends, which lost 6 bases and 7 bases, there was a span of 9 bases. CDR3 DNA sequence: TGTGCCAGCAGCAGGGACGGTGGCTACACCTTC. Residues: CASSRDGGYTF.

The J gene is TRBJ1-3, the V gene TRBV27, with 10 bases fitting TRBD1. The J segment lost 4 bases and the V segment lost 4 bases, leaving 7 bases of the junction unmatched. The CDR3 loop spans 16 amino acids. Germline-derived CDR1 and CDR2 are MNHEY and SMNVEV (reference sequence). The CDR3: CASSSQTGGIGNTIYF. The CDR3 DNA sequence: TGTGCCAGCAGTTCCCAGACAGGGGGCATAGGAAACACCATATATTTT.

The CDR3: CASSQAGRVGEKLFF. DNA for the CDR3: TGCGCCAGCAGCCAGGCTGGCAGGGTAGGAGAAAAACTGTTTTTT. This chain uses TRBV4-1 with TRBJ1-4, with a tentative D call TRBD1 (5 bases). The CDR3 has 15 residues. The germline V gene encodes CDR1 MGHRA and CDR2 YSYEKL. Trimming left V 3 bases short and J 8 bases short, with 16 bases between.

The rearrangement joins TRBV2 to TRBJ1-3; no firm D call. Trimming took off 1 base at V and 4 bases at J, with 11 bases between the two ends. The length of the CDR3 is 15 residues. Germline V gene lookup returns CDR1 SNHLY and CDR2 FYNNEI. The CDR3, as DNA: TGTGCCAGCAGTGAAGGGGGATTCACGGGAAACACCATATATTTT. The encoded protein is CASSEGGFTGNTIYF.

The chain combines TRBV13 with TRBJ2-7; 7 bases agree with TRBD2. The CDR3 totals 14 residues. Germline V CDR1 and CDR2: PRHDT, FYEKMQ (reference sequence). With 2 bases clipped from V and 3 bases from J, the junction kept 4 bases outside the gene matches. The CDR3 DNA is TGTGCCAGCAGCTTACGGGACTACGGCTACGAGCAGTACTTC. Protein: CASSLRDYGYEQYF.

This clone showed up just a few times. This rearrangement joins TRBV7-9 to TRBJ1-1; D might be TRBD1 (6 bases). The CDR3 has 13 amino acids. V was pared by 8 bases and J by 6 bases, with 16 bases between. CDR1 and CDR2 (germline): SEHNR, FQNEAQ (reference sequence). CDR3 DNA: TGTGCCAGCGCCTGGTGGGGGGCCGCTGAAGCTTTCTTT. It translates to CASAWWGAAEAFF.

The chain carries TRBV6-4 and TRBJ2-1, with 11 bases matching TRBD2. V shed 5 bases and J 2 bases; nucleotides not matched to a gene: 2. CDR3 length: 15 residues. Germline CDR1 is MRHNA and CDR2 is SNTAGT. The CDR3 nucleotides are TGTGCCAGCAGTCGACTAGCGGGAACCTACAATGAGCAGTTCTTC. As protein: CASSRLAGTYNEQFF.